Below, 23 T cell receptor beta chains from the same sample are listed, as sequenced in a study of CD8 T cells in ankylosing spondylitis. Their recognized antigens are unknown. Study-level points and caveats: Blood from ankylosing spondylitis patients appeared to carry a characteristic eight-variant TCR beta motif.

One entry per CDR3 protein results from TCRdb running MiXCR on the 5' RACE reads. The profile shows more than 300,000 distinct CDR3 sequences, approximately 8% of them singletons. The sample comprised blood, either unsorted or a sorted T cell fraction (not recorded which). The receptors shown here come from a male donor with ankylosing spondylitis.

This clonotype showed up just a few times. CDR3 region: CAISGTAQETQYF. CDR3 nucleotide sequence: TGTGCCATCAGCGGGACAGCGCAAGAGACCCAGTACTTC. The gene calls are TRBV10-3 and TRBJ2-5; TRBD1 matches 7 bases. The J segment lost 2 bases and the V segment lost 6 bases, leaving 3 bases of the junction unmatched. Germline V gene sequence: CDR1 ENHRY, CDR2 SYGVKD. The CDR3 is 13 residues long.

This clonotype was counted many times. This chain links TRBV10-3 with TRBJ2-2; a weak D match, TRBD2 (5 bases). The germline CDR1 and CDR2 sequences are ENHRY and SYGVKD. The V gene lost 3 bases and the J gene lost 4 bases, with 9 bases spanning the gap. CDR3 length: 14 amino acids. The CDR3 DNA is TGTGCCATCAGTGATCGGGGTACCACCGGGGAGCTGTTTTTT. Translated, it gives CAISDRGTTGELFF.

The sample holds a few counts of this clonotype. The J gene is TRBJ1-5, the V gene TRBV6-5, with D maybe TRBD1 (6 bases). Germline V gene lookup returns CDR1 MNHEY and CDR2 SVGAGI. Trimming left V 8 bases short and J 9 bases short, with 14 bases between. The CDR3 consists of 12 residues. The CDR3 DNA reads as TGTGCCAGCCACAGGGAAAAAGGGCCCCAGCATTTT. Protein: CASHREKGPQHF.

This clonotype was counted only a few times. This chain joins TRBV29-1 and TRBJ2-1; the match to TRBD2 covers 10 bases. V was pared by 1 base and J by 8 bases, with 8 bases of the junction left unmatched. Germline-derived CDR1 and CDR2 are SQVTM and ANQGSEA. There are 15 residues in the CDR3. CDR3 loop: CSVEGTSGLGDEQFF. CDR3 coding DNA: TGCAGCGTTGAAGGGACTAGCGGCCTAGGGGATGAGCAGTTCTTC.

This clonotype was found many times. The chain carries TRBV14 and TRBJ1-5, with D perhaps matching TRBD1 (6 bases). V was pared by 2 bases and J by 5 bases, with 7 bases between. This CDR3 comprises 13 residues. The V gene's germline CDR1 is SGHDN and CDR2 FVKESK. Written as DNA, the CDR3 is TGTGCCAGCAGCCAATCAGGGGATCAGCCCCAGCATTTT. This encodes CASSQSGDQPQHF.

The chain carries TRBV9 and TRBJ2-5; 7 bases line up with TRBD1. The V gene's germline CDR1 is SGDLS and CDR2 YYNGEE. The ends lost 0 bases at V and 1 base at J; junction bases unmatched: 9. CDR3 length: 17 amino acids. The CDR3, as DNA: TGTGCCAGCAGCGTAGGTGTCCGGGACAGACTCCAAGAGACCCAGTACTTC. This encodes CASSVGVRDRLQETQYF.

V is TRBV19 and J is TRBJ2-7, with D tentatively TRBD2 (5 bases). This CDR3 is 13 amino acids long. The germline V gene has CDR1 LNHDA and CDR2 SQIVND (reference sequence). Trimming removed 6 bases at V and 4 bases at J, with 13 bases between. CDR3 in DNA: TGTGCCAGTAGGGGAGAATACCGGTACGAGCAGTACTTC. Protein: CASRGEYRYEQYF.

This clonotype was observed many times. This chain joins TRBV20-1 and TRBJ1-2, with D hard to call. Trimming took 6 bases from V and 2 from J, leaving 16 bases between them. The CDR3 covers 14 residues. Germline assignment: CDR1 DFQATT and CDR2 SNEGSKA (reference sequence). The CDR3 is CSAFSYRLNYGYTF. The CDR3 DNA follows: TGCAGTGCCTTTAGTTACAGACTAAACTATGGCTACACCTTC.

There are many counts of this clonotype. The chain employs TRBV7-8 and TRBJ2-7, with D unresolved. The CDR3 length is 12 residues. V lost 6 bases to trimming and J lost 3 bases, with 9 bases between them. CDR1 is SGHVS and CDR2 is FQNEAQ in the germline V gene. Here the CDR3 DNA reads TGTGCCAGCAGGGATGACGACTACGAGCAGTACTTC. Translation gives CASRDDDYEQYF.

The V gene is TRBV30, the J gene TRBJ2-1; D may be TRBD1 (5 bases). The CDR3 contains 14 residues. The germline gives CDR1 GTSNPN, CDR2 SVGIG (reference sequence). Trimming shortened V by 3 bases and J by 9 bases, and 18 bases separated the two germline ends. The CDR3 region is CAWSQGSLSSEQFF. CDR3 sequence (DNA): TGTGCCTGGAGCCAGGGCTCTCTCTCCAGTGAGCAGTTCTTC.

A few counts support this clonotype. The chain carries TRBV7-9 and TRBJ2-5; D is ambiguous. Per the germline V gene, CDR1 is SEHNR and CDR2 is FQNEAQ (reference sequence). Trimming took 5 bases from V and 1 from J, leaving 11 bases between them. This CDR3 region has 14 residues. The CDR3, as DNA: TGTGCCAGCAGCCCACGTTGGGGCCAAGAGACCCAGTACTTC. This encodes CASSPRWGQETQYF.

CDR3 sequence: CSVEVARNTGELFF. The CDR3 DNA sequence: TGCAGCGTTGAAGTAGCCAGGAACACCGGGGAGCTGTTTTTT. This chain connects TRBV29-1 to TRBJ2-2, with D uncertain. Between the trimmed V and J ends, which lost 1 base and 1 base, there was a span of 7 bases. Germline assignment: CDR1 SQVTM and CDR2 ANQGSEA. The CDR3 has 14 amino acids.

This clonotype was found a few times. This chain uses TRBV4-3 with TRBJ2-1; D is perhaps TRBD1 or TRBD2 (5 bases each). Germline-derived CDR1 and CDR2 are LGHNA and YSLEER. The CDR3 length is 15 residues. Trimming removed 2 bases from V and 7 bases from J, with 15 bases in between. In nucleotides, the CDR3 is TGCGCCAGCAGCCAATCCGGGACCCGACGGAATGAGCAGTTCTTC. The encoded protein is CASSQSGTRRNEQFF.

The V call is TRBV7-6, the J call TRBJ2-1, with D uncertain. CDR1 and CDR2 (germline): SGHVS, FNYEAQ. V was shortened by 3 bases and J by 3 bases, with 15 bases between the two germline ends. The CDR3 contains 16 residues. CDR3 sequence reads: CASSLGGGWGYNEQFF. The CDR3 DNA is TGTGCCAGCAGCTTGGGCGGTGGGTGGGGCTACAATGAGCAGTTCTTC.

The CDR3 coding sequence is TGTGCCATCAGTGGTGTGGATGACACTGAAGCTTTCTTT. It codes for CAISGVDDTEAFF. V is TRBV10-3 and J is TRBJ1-1; D call uncertain. CDR3 size: 13 residues. In germline, CDR1 is ENHRY, CDR2 SYGVKD. V lost 4 bases and J 3 bases, leaving 9 bases between the germline ends.

The table lists this clonotype with a few counts. The J gene is TRBJ2-6, the V gene TRBV10-3; D call uncertain. Per germline, CDR1 ENHRY and CDR2 SYGVKD. The CDR3 runs to 17 residues. V was trimmed by 7 bases and J by 0 bases, leaving 16 bases between them. The CDR3 spells CAIMGEETNSGANVLTF. CDR3 DNA sequence: TGTGCCATCATGGGTGAGGAGACGAACTCTGGGGCCAACGTCCTGACTTTC.

This clonotype was found many times. CDR3 DNA: TGTGCCAGCAGCCAGCTAGGGCCGGCCGCAGATACGCAGTATTTT. Translating it yields CASSQLGPAADTQYF. The chain has TRBV3-1 and TRBJ2-3; D unresolved. The V and J ends lost 3 bases and 4 bases respectively, with 14 bases between them. The CDR3 runs to 15 residues. Germline V gene sequence: CDR1 LGHDT, CDR2 YNNKEL (reference sequence).

V is TRBV7-9 and J is TRBJ2-1, with D maybe TRBD2 (5 bases). This CDR3 region has 16 residues. Germline CDR1 reads SEHNR; CDR2 reads FQNEAQ (reference sequence). The V and J ends lost 2 bases and 3 bases respectively, with 14 bases between them. The chain's CDR3 is CASSLRSGSLYNEQFF. In DNA, the CDR3 is TGTGCCAGCAGCTTAAGATCGGGGAGCCTCTACAATGAGCAGTTCTTC.

This clonotype was counted many times. The V and J genes are TRBV7-9 and TRBJ1-5; 8 positions match TRBD1. With 6 bases clipped from V and 7 bases from J, the junction kept 11 bases outside the gene matches. Germline V gives CDR1 SEHNR, CDR2 FQNEAQ (reference sequence). This CDR3 is built from 15 residues. The CDR3 reads CASSPSGQGGQPQHF. CDR3 nucleotide sequence: TGTGCCAGCAGTCCATCCGGACAGGGCGGACAGCCCCAGCATTTT.

The table lists this clonotype with many counts. This chain links TRBV29-1 with TRBJ2-7; TRBD1 is a possible D gene (5 bases). The CDR3 runs to 13 residues. V was trimmed by 1 base and J by 2 bases, leaving 9 bases between them. CDR1 SQVTM and CDR2 ANQGSEA come from the germline V gene. The CDR3 reads CSVEGWGPYEQYF. The CDR3 nucleotides read TGCAGCGTTGAAGGCTGGGGCCCCTACGAGCAGTACTTC.

The CDR3 region is CASSRAGTSYEQYF. In nucleotides, the CDR3 is TGTGCCAGCAGTAGAGCCGGGACTAGCTACGAGCAGTACTTC. This chain links TRBV2 with TRBJ2-7; TRBD2 aligns across 8 bases. Germline CDR1 and CDR2: SNHLY and FYNNEI. CDR3 size: 14 residues. V trimming: 5 bases; J trimming: 3 bases; junction bases outside the gene matches: 6.

V gene TRBV5-8 combines with J gene TRBJ1-4; a weak D match, TRBD1 (5 bases). The V gene lost 2 bases and the J gene lost 5 bases, with 13 bases spanning the gap. Looked up from germline, CDR1 is SGHTS and CDR2 is YDEGEE. The CDR3 runs to 15 residues. Here the CDR3 reads CASSLTGGQNEKLFF. In nucleotides, the CDR3 is TGTGCCAGCAGCTTAACCGGAGGACAAAATGAAAAACTGTTTTTT.

The rearrangement uses TRBV4-2 and TRBJ2-1; 11 bases map to TRBD2. The CDR3 consists of 15 residues. Germline CDR1 and CDR2: LGHNA and YNFKEQ. Trimming took 0 bases from V and 5 from J; bases not matched to a gene: 0. For the CDR3, the DNA is TGTGCCAGCAGCCAAGAGGGACTAGCGGACAATGAGCAGTTCTTC. Its translation is CASSQEGLADNEQFF.